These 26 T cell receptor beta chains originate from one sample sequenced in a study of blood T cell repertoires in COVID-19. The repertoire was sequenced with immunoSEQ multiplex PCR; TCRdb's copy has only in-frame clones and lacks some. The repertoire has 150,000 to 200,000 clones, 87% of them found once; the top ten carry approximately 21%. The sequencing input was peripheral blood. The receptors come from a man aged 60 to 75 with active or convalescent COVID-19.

The DNA for the CDR3 is TGTGCCAGCAGCGTGACAGGAACCTACGAGCAGTACTTC. It is translated as CASSVTGTYEQYF. J is TRBJ2-7 and V is TRBV5-6; D is possibly TRBD1 (6 bases). Trimming shortened V by 4 bases and J by 2 bases, and 10 bases separated the two germline ends. CDR3 size: 13 residues. Germline V CDR1 and CDR2: SGHDT, YYEEEE.

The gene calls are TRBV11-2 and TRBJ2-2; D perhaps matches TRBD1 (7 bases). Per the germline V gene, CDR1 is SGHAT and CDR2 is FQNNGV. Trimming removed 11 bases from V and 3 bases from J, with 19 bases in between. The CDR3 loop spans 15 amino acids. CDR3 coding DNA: TGTGCCGAGAGGTCCAGGGGGGCGTACACCGGGGAGCTGTTTTTT. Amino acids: CAERSRGAYTGELFF.

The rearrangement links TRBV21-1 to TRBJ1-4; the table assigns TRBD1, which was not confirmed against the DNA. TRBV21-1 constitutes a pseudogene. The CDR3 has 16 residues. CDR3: CASSKAAGEANEKLFF. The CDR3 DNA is TGTGCCAGCAGCAAAGCGGCAGGGGAAGCTAATGAAAAACTGTTTTTT.

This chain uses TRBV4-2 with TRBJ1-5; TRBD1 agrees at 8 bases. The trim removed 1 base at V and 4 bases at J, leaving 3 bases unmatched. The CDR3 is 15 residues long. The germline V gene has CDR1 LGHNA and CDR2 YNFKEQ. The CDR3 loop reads CASSQGQGRNQPQHF. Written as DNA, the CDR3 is TGTGCCAGCAGCCAAGGACAGGGGCGAAATCAGCCCCAGCATTTT.

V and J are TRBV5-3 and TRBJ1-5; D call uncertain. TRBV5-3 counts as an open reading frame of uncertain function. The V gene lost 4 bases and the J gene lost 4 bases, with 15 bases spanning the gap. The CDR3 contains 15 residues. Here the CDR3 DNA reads TGTGCCAGAAGCCGGTGGAGATTCGGGAATCAGCCCCAGCATTTT. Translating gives CARSRWRFGNQPQHF.

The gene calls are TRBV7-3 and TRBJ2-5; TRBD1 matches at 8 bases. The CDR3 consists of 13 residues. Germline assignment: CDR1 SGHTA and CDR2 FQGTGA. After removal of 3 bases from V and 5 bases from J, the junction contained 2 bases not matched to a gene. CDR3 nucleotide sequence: TGTGCCAGCAGCTTTGACAGGGGTGAGACCCAGTACTTC. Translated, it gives CASSFDRGETQYF.

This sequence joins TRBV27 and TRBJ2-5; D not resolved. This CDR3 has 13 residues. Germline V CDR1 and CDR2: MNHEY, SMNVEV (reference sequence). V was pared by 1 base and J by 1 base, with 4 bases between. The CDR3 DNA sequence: TGTGCCAGCAGTTTATGGCCCCAAGAGACCCAGTACTTC. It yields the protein CASSLWPQETQYF.

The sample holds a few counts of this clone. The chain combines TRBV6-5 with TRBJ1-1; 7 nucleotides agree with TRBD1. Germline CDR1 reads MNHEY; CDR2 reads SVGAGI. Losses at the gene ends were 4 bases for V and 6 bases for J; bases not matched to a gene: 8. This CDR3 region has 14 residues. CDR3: CASSWGTAGAEAFF. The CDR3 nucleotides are TGTGCCAGCAGTTGGGGGACAGCGGGGGCTGAAGCTTTCTTT.

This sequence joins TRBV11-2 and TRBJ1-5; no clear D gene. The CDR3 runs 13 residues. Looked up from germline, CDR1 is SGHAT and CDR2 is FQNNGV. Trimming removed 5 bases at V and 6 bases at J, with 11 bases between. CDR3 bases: TGTGCCAGCAGCCGAACGGCAGGTCAGCCCCAGCATTTT. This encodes CASSRTAGQPQHF.

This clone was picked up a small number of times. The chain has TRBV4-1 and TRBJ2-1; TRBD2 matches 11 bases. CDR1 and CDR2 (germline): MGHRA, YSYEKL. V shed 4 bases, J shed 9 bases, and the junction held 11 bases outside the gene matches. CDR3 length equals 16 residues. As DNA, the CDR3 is TGCGCCAGCAGCCTCCGAAGTAGCGGGGGGGCGATTGAGCAGTTCTTC. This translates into CASSLRSSGGAIEQFF.

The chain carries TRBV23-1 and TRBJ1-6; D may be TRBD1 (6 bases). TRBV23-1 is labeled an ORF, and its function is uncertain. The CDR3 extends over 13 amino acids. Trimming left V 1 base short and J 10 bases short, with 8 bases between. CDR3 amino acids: CASSQWTESPLHF. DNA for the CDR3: TGCGCCAGCAGTCAATGGACAGAGTCACCCCTCCACTTT.

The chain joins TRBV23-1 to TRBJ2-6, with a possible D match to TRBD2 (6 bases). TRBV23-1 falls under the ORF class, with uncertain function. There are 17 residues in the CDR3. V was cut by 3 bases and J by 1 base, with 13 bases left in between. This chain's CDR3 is CASSQRLEGSGANVLTF. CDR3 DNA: TGCGCCAGCAGTCAGAGATTGGAGGGTTCTGGGGCCAACGTCCTGACTTTC.

CDR3 in DNA: TGCAGCGTTGAACGGGGGGCTGGCTACACCTTC. Residues: CSVERGAGYTF. The rearrangement uses TRBV29-1 and TRBJ1-2; possibly TRBD1 for D (6 bases). The CDR3 loop spans 11 amino acids. V lost 2 bases to trimming and J lost 7 bases, with 8 bases between them. From germline, CDR1 is SQVTM and CDR2 ANQGSEA. Full variable domain (outside the CDR3, taken from reference TRBV29-1 and TRBJ1-2): SAVISQKPSRDICQRGTSLTIQCQVDSQVTMMFWYRQQPGQSLTLIATANQGSEATYESGFVIDKFPISRPNLTFSTLTVSNMSPEDSSIYLCSVERGAGYTFGSGTRLTVV.

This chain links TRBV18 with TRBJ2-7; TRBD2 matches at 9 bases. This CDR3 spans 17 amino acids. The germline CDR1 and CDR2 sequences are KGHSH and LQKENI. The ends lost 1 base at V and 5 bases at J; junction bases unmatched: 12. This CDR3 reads CASSPQHSGGVRNEQYF. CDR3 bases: TGTGCCAGCTCACCACAACATAGCGGGGGTGTAAGAAACGAGCAGTACTTC.

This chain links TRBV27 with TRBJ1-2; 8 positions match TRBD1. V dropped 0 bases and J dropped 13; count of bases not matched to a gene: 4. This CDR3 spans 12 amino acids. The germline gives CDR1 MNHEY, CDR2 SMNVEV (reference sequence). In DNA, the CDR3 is TGTGCCAGCAGTTTATCGGGACAGGTTCCCACCTTC. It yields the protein CASSLSGQVPTF.

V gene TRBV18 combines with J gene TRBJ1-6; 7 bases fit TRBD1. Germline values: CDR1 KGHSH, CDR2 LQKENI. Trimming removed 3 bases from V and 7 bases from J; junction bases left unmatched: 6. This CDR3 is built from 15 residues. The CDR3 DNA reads TGTGCCAGCTCACCCCAGGGGGTGGCCAATTCACCCCTCCACTTT. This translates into CASSPQGVANSPLHF.

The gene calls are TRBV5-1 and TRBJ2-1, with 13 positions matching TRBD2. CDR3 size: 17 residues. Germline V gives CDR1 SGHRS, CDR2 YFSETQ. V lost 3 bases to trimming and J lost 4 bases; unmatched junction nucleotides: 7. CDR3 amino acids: CASSSGLAGPFYNEQFF. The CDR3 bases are TGCGCCAGCAGCTCGGGACTAGCGGGGCCTTTTTACAATGAGCAGTTCTTC.

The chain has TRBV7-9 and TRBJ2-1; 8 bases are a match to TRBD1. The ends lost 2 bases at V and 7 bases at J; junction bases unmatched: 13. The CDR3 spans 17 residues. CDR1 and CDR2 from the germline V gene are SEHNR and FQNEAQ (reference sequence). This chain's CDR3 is CASSLPPGGSLWNEQFF. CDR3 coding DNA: TGTGCCAGCAGCTTACCACCAGGGGGCAGCCTCTGGAATGAGCAGTTCTTC.

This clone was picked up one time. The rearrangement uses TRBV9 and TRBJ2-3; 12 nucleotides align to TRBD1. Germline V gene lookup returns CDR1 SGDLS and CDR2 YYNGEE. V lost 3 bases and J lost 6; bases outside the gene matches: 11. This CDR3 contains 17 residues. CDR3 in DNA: TGTGCCAGCAGCGCGAGACCGGGACAGGGGGCTTACGATACGCAGTATTTT. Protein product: CASSARPGQGAYDTQYF. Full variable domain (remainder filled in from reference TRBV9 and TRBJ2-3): DSGVTQTPKHLITATGQRVTLRCSPRSGDLSVYWYQQSLDQGLQFLIQYYNGEERAKGNILERFSAQQFPDLHSELNLSSLELGDSALYFCASSARPGQGAYDTQYFGPGTRLTVL.

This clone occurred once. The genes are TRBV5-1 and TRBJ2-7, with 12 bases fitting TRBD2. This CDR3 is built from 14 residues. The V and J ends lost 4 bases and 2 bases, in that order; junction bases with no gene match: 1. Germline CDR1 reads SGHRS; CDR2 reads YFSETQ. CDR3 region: CASSLAGGTYEQYF. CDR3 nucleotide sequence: TGCGCCAGCAGCCTAGCGGGGGGGACCTACGAGCAGTACTTC.

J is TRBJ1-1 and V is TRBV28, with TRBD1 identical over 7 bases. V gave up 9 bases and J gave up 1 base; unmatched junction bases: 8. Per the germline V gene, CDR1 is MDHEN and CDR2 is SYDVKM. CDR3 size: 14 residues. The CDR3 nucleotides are TGTGCCAGTGGTCAGACAGGGCGGAACACTGAAGCTTTCTTT. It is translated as CASGQTGRNTEAFF. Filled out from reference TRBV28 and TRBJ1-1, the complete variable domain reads DVKVTQSSRYLVKRTGEKVFLECVQDMDHENMFWYRQDPGLGLRLIYFSYDVKMKEKGDIPEGYSVSREKKERFSLILESASTNQTSMYLCASGQTGRNTEAFFGQGTRLTVV.

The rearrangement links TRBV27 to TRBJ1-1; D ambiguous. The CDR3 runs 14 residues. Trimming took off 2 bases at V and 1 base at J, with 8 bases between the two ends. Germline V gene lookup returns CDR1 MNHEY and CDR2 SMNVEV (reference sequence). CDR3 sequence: CASSLEQKNTEAFF. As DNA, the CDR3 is TGTGCCAGCAGTTTAGAACAGAAGAACACTGAAGCTTTCTTT.

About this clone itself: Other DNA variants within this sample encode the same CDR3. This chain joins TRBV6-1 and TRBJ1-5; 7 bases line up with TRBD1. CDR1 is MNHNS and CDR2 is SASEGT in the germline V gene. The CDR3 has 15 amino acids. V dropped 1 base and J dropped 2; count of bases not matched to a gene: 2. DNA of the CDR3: TGTGCCAGCAGTGAAGGACAGGGCGGCAATCAGCCCCAGCATTTT. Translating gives CASSEGQGGNQPQHF.

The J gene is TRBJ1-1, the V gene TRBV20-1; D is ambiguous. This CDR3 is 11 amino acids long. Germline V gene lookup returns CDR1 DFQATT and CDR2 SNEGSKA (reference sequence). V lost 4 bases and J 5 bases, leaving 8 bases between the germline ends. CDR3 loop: CSAKRSTEAFF. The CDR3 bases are TGCAGTGCTAAGCGGTCGACTGAAGCTTTCTTT.

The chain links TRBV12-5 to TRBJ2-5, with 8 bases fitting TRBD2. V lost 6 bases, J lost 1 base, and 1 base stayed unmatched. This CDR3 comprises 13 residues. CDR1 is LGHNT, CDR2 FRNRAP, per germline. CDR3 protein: CASGGGGQETQYF. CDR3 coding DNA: TGTGCTAGTGGCGGGGGGGGCCAAGAGACCCAGTACTTC.

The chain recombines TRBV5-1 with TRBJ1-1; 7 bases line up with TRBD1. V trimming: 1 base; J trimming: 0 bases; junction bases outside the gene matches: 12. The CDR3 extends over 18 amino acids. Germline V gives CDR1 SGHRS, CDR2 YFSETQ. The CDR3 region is CASSLRGTARFMNTEAFF. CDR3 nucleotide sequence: TGCGCCAGCAGCTTGCGAGGGACAGCCAGATTCATGAACACTGAAGCTTTCTTT.